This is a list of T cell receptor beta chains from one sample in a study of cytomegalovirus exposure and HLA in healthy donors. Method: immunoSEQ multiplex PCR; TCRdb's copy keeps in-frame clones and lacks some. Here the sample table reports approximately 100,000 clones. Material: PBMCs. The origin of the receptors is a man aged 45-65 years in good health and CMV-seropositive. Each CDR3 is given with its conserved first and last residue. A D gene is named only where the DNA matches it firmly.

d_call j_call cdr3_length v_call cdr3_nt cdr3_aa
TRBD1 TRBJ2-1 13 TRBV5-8 TGTGCCAGCAGCTTTGGACAGGGCGATGAGCAGTTCTTC CASSFGQGDEQFF
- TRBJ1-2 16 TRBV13 TGTGCCAGCAGCGGGTCCTTGGTCGCAGGGGTGGATGGCTACACCTTC CASSGSLVAGVDGYTF
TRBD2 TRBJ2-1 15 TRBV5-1 TGCGCCAGCAGCCCTTCGGCGGGAGCACTGGGTGAGCAGTTCTTC CASSPSAGALGEQFF
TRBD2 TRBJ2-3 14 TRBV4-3 TGCGCCAGCAGCCAACTAGCGGGAGGCGATACGCAGTATTTT CASSQLAGGDTQYF
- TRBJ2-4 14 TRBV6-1 TGTGCCAGCAGTTCTAGGACAGAGAAAAACATTCAGTACTTC CASSSRTEKNIQYF
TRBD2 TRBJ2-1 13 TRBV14 TGTGCCAGTTCTAGCGGACTCATCAATGAGCAGTTCTTC CASSSGLINEQFF
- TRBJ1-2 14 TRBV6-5 TGTGCCAGCAGTTACTCCTTAATCGACTATGGCTACACCTTC CASSYSLIDYGYTF
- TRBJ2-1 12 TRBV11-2 TGTGCCAGCAGCTCCTTTAACAATGAGCAGTTCTTC CASSSFNNEQFF
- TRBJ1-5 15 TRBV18 TGTGCCAGCTCACTTAATACCGGGGGCAATCAGCCCCAGCATTTT CASSLNTGGNQPQHF
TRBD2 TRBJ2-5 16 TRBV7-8 TGTGCCAGCAGCCTCTCTAGCGGGATACTTCAAGAGACCCAGTACTTC CASSLSSGILQETQYF
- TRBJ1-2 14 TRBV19 TGTGCCAGTAGTATAGGGGGCCGGAGCTATGGCTACACCTTC CASSIGGRSYGYTF
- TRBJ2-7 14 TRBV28 TGTGCCAGCAGTTGGGAGCGGTCTCTCTACGAGCAGTACTTC CASSWERSLYEQYF
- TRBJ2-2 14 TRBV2 TGTGCCAGCACCGGGACAACGAACACCGGGGAGCTGTTTTTT CASTGTTNTGELFF
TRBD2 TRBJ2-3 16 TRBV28 TGTGCCAGCAGCTACGGGACTAGCGGACCCACAGATACGCAGTATTTT CASSYGTSGPTDTQYF
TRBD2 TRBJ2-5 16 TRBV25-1 TGTGCCAGCAGTGAAGGGACTACCCTTCGACAAGAGACCCAGTACTTC CASSEGTTLRQETQYF
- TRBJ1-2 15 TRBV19 TGTGCCAGTAGTATAGTATCAGGAACCAACTATGGCTACACCTTC CASSIVSGTNYGYTF
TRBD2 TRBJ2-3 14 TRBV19 TGTGCCAGTTCAGGGACTAGCGGGGTGGATACGCAGTATTTT CASSGTSGVDTQYF
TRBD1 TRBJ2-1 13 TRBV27 TGTGCCAGCCTGGGGACAGGGAGCAATGAGCAGTTCTTC CASLGTGSNEQFF
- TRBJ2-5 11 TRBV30 TGTGCCTGGACAGGCGTAGAGACCCAGTACTTC CAWTGVETQYF
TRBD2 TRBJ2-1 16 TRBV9 TGTGCCAGCAGCGACATAGCGGGGGGCTCCTACAATGAGCAGTTCTTC CASSDIAGGSYNEQFF
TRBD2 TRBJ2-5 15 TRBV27 TGTGCCAGCAGGAGAAGGGAGGGTTTAAAAGAGACCCAGTACTTC CASRRREGLKETQYF
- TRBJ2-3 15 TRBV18 TGTGCCAGCTCGGACAACTATCTAGAAACAGATACGCAGTATTTT CASSDNYLETDTQYF
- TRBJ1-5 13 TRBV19 TGTGCCAGTCTCGGACATAACAATCAGCCCCAGCATTTT CASLGHNNQPQHF
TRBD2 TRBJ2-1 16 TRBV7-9 TGTGCCAGCAGCCCCCCTGGCGGGAGCCCCTACAATGAGCAGTTCTTC CASSPPGGSPYNEQFF
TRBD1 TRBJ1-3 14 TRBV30 TGTGCCTCGACAGGGGTCTCTTCTGGAAACACCATATATTTT CASTGVSSGNTIYF
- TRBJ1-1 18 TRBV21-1 TGTGCCAGCAGCAAAGTTGGGACAGGGGGTTCGACGAAGCATGAAGCTTTCTTT CASSKVGTGGSTKHEAFF
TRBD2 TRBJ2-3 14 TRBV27 TGTGCCAGCAGATACGGGACTAGTACAGATACGCAGTATTTT CASRYGTSTDTQYF
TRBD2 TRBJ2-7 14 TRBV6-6 TGTGCCAGCGAACCTAGCGGGGTCGTCTACGAGCAGTACTTC CASEPSGVVYEQYF
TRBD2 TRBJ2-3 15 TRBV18 TGTGCCAGCTCACCACTTGCGGGAGGAATAGATACGCAGTATTTT CASSPLAGGIDTQYF